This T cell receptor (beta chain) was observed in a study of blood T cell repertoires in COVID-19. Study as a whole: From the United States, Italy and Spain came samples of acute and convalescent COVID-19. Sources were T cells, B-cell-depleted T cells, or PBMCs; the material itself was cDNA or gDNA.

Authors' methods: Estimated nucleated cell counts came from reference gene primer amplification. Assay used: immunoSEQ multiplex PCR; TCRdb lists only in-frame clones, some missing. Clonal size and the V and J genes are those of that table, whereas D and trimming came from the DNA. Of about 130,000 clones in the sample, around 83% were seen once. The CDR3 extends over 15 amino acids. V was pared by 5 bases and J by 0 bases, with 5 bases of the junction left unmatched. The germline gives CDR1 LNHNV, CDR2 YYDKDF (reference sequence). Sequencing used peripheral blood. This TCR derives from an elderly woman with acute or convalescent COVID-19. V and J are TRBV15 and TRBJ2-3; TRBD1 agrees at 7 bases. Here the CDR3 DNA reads TGTGCCACCAGCCCATGGGACAGTAGCACAGATACGCAGTATTTT. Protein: CATSPWDSSTDTQYF.